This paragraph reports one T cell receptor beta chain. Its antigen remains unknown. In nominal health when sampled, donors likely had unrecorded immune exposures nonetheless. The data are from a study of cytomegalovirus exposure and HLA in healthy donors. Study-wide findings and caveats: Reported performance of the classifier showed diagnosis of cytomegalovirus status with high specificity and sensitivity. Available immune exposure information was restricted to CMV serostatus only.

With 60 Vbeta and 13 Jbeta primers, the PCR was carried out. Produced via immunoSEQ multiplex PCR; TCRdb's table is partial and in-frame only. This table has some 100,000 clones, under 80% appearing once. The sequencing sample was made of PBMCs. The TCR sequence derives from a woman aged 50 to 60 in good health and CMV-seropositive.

Here the CDR3 reads CASSPLAGGRDTQYF. In nucleotides, the CDR3 is TGTGCCAGCAGCCCACTAGCGGGGGGGCGAGATACGCAGTATTTT. The gene calls are TRBV5-6 and TRBJ2-3, with TRBD2 matching 13 bases. J was trimmed by 5 bases and V by 4 bases; bases with no gene match: 4. Looked up from germline, CDR1 is SGHDT and CDR2 is YYEEEE. There are 15 residues in the CDR3.